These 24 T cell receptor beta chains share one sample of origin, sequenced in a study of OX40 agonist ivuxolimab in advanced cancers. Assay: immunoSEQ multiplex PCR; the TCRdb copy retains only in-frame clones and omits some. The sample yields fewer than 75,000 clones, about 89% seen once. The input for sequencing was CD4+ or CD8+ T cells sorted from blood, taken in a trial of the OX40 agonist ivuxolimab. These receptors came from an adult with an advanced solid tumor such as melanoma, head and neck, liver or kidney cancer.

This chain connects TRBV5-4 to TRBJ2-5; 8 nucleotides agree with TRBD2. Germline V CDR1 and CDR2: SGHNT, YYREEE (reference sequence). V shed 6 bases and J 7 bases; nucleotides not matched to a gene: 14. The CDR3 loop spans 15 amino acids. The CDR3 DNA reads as TGTGCCAGCAACGCTTCGCCGGGGGGGCGGGGGACCCAGTACTTC. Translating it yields CASNASPGGRGTQYF.

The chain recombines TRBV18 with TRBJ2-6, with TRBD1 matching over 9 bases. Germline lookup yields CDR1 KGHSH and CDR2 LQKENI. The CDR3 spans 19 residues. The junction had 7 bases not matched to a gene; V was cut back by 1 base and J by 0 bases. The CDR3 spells CASSPQPGQGVSGANVLTF. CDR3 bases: TGTGCCAGCTCACCACAACCGGGACAGGGTGTCTCTGGGGCCAACGTCCTGACTTTC.

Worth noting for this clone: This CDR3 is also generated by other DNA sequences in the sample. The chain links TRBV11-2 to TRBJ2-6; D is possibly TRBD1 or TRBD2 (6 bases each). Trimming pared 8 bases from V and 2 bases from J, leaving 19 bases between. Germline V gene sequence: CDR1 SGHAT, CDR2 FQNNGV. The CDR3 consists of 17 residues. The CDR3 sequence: CASGWGARDTGANVLTF. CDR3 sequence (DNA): TGTGCCAGCGGGTGGGGGGCGCGGGACACTGGGGCCAACGTCCTGACTTTC.

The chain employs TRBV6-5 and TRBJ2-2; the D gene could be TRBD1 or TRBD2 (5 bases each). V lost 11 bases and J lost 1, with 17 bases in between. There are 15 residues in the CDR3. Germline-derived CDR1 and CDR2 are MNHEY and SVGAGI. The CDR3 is CASRDAQRNTGELFF. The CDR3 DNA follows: TGTGCCTCCCGGGACGCCCAACGGAACACCGGGGAGCTGTTTTTT.

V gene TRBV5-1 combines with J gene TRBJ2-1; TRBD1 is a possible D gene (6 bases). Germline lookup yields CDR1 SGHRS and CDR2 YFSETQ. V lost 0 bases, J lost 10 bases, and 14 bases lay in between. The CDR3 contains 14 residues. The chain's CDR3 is CASSLVPGEYEQFF. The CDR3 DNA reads TGCGCCAGCAGCTTGGTCCCAGGGGAGTACGAGCAGTTCTTC. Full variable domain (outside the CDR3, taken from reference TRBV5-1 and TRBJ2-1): KAGVTQTPRYLIKTRGQQVTLSCSPISGHRSVSWYQQTPGQGLQFLFEYFSETQRNKGNFPGRFSGRQFSNSRSEMNVSTLELGDSALYLCASSLVPGEYEQFFGPGTRLTVL.

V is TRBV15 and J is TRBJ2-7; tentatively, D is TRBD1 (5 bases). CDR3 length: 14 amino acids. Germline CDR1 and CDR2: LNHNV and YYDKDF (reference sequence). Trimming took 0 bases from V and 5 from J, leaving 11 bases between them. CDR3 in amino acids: CATSRDQAGHEQYF. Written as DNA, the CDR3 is TGTGCCACCAGCAGAGATCAAGCAGGGCACGAGCAGTACTTC. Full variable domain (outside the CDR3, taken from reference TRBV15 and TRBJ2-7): DAMVIQNPRYQVTQFGKPVTLSCSQTLNHNVMYWYQQKSSQAPKLLFHYYDKDFNNEADTPDNFQSRRPNTSFCFLDIRSPGLGDTAMYLCATSRDQAGHEQYFGPGTRLTVT.

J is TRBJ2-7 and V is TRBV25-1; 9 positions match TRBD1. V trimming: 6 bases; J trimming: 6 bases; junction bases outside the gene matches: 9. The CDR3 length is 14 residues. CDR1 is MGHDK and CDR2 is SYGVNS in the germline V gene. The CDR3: CASRARTGVGEQYF. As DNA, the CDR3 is TGTGCCAGCAGGGCCCGGACAGGGGTCGGCGAGCAGTACTTC.

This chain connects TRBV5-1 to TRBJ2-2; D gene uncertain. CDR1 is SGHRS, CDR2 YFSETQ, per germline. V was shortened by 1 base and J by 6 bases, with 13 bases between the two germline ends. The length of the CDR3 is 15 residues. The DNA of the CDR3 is TGCGCCAGCAGCTTGAGGCAGTCCGAGGCCGGGGAGCTGTTTTTT. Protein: CASSLRQSEAGELFF.

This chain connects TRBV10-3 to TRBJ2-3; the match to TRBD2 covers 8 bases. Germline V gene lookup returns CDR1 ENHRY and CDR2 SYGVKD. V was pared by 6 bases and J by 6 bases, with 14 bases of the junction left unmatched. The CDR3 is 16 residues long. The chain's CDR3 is CAISNSGTRLGDTQYF. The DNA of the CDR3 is TGTGCCATCAGCAACTCCGGGACTAGATTGGGGGATACGCAGTATTTT.

The CDR3 protein is CASSTDRWNTEAFF. The CDR3 DNA reads TGCGCCAGCAGCACGGACAGATGGAACACTGAAGCTTTCTTT. The chain links TRBV5-1 to TRBJ1-1, with D tentatively TRBD1 (6 bases). There are 14 residues in the CDR3. V was clipped by 4 bases and J by 1 base, with 11 bases between them. The germline V gene encodes CDR1 SGHRS and CDR2 YFSETQ. The full variable domain, in which reference TRBV5-1 and TRBJ1-1 provide the parts outside the CDR3, is KAGVTQTPRYLIKTRGQQVTLSCSPISGHRSVSWYQQTPGQGLQFLFEYFSETQRNKGNFPGRFSGRQFSNSRSEMNVSTLELGDSALYLCASSTDRWNTEAFFGQGTRLTVV.

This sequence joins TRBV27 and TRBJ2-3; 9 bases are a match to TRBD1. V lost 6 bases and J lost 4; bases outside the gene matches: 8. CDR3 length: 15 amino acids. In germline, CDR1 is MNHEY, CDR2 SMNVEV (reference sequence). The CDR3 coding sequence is TGTGCCAGCAGCAGACAGGGGGGTCAGGCAGATACGCAGTATTTT. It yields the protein CASSRQGGQADTQYF.

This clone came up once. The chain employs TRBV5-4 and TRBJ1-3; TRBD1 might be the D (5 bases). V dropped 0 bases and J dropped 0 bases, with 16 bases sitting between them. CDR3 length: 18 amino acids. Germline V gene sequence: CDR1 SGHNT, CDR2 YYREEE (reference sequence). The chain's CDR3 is CASSLVPGGLGSGNTIYF. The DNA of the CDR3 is TGTGCCAGCAGCTTGGTACCGGGGGGGTTAGGCTCTGGAAACACCATATATTTT.

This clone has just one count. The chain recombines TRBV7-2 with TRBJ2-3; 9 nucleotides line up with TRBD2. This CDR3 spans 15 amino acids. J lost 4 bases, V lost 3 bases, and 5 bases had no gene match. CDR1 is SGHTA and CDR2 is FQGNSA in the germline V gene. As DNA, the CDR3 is TGTGCCAGCAGCTTGGGCGGGGGGGTGTCAGATACGCAGTATTTT. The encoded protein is CASSLGGGVSDTQYF.

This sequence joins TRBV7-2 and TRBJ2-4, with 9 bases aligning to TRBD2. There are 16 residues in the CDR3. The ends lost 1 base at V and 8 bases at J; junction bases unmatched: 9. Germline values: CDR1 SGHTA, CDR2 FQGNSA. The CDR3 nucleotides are TGTGCCAGCAGCTTAGGGCCTAGCGGGACGGGGGACATTCAGTACTTC. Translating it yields CASSLGPSGTGDIQYF.

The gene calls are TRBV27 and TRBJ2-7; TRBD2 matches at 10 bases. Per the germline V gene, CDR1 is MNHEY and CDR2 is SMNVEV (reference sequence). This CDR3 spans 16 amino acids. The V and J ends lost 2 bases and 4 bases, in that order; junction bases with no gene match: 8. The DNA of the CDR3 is TGTGCCAGCAGTTTAGGGGCTAGCGGGAGCCGGTACGAGCAGTACTTC. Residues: CASSLGASGSRYEQYF.

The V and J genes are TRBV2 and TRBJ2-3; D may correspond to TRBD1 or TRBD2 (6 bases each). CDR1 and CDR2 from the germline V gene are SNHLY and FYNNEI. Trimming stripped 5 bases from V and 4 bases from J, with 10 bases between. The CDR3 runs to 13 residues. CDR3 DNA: TGTGCCAGCAGTTGGGGGGCCGCAGATACGCAGTATTTT. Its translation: CASSWGAADTQYF.

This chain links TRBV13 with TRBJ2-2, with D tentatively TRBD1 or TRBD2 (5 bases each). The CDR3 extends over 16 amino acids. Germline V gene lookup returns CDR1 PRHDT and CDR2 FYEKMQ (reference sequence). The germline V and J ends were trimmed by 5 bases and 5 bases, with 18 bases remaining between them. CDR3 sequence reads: CASSVDRGMVTGELFF. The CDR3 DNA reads TGTGCCAGCAGCGTAGACCGGGGCATGGTGACCGGGGAGCTGTTTTTT.

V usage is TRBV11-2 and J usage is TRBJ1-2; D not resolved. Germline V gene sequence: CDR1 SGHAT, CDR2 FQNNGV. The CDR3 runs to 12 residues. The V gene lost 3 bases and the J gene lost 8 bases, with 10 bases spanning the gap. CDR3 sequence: CASSFWRQGYTF. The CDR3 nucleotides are TGTGCCAGCAGCTTTTGGCGGCAAGGCTACACCTTC.

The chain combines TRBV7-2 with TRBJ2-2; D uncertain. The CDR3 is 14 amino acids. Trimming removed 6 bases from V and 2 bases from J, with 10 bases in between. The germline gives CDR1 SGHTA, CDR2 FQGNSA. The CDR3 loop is CASSPDANTGELFF. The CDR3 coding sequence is TGTGCCAGCAGTCCGGACGCTAACACCGGGGAGCTGTTTTTT.

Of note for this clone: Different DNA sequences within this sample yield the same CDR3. The CDR3 DNA follows: TGTGCCAGCAGGGTCGGACTCGCGGGAGATGAGCAGTTCTTC. Translated, it gives CASRVGLAGDEQFF. The chain employs TRBV2 and TRBJ2-1, with 7 positions matching TRBD2. This CDR3 is built from 14 residues. V lost 6 bases to trimming and J lost 8 bases; unmatched junction nucleotides: 10. Looked up from germline, CDR1 is SNHLY and CDR2 is FYNNEI.

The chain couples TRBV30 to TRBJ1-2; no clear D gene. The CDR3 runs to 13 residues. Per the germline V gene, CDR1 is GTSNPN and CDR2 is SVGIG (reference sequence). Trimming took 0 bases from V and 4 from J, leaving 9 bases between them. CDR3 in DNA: TGTGCCTGGAGTGTTGCGTTAGGCTATGGCTACACCTTC. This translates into CAWSVALGYGYTF.

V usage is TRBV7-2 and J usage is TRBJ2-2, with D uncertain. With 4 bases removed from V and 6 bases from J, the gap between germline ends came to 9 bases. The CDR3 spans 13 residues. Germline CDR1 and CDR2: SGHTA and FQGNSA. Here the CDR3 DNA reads TGTGCCAGCAGCTCCCGAATTTCCGGGGAGCTGTTTTTT. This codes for CASSSRISGELFF.

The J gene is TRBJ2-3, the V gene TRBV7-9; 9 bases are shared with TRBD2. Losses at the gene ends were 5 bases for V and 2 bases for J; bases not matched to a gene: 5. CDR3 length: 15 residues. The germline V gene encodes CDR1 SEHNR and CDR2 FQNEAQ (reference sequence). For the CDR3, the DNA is TGTGCCAGCAGCCTGCGGGGGGGAGACACAGATACGCAGTATTTT. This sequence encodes CASSLRGGDTDTQYF.

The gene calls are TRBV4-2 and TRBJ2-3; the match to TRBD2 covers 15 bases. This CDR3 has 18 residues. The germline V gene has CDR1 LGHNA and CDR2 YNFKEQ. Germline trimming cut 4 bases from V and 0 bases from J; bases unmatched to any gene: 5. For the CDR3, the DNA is TGTGCCAGCAGCCGAGGACTAGCGGGGGGGCCAAGCACAGATACGCAGTATTTT. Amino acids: CASSRGLAGGPSTDTQYF.